This T cell receptor beta chain was sequenced in a study of T cells in Graves' hyperthyroidism and ophthalmopathy. This CDR3 is 13 amino acids long. Deletions cut 4 bases from V and 6 bases from J, with 13 bases between. Germline values: CDR1 SGDLS, CDR2 YYNGEE. The investigators amplified TCR beta CDR3 regions from RNA transcripts. HTBI primers drove first-round RT-PCR of the TCR CDR3. TCRdb re-called the multiplex PCR reads through MiXCR, storing one row per CDR3 protein. The sample lists around 350,000 distinct CDR3 sequences, 14% occurring once. This TCR was sampled from a young woman with Graves' ophthalmopathy. V usage is TRBV9 and J usage is TRBJ1-1; D is possibly TRBD1 (6 bases). The sample comprised blood. The CDR3 loop is CASSKQQGAEAFF. The DNA of the CDR3 is TGTGCCAGCAGCAAACAACAGGGAGCTGAAGCTTTCTTT.